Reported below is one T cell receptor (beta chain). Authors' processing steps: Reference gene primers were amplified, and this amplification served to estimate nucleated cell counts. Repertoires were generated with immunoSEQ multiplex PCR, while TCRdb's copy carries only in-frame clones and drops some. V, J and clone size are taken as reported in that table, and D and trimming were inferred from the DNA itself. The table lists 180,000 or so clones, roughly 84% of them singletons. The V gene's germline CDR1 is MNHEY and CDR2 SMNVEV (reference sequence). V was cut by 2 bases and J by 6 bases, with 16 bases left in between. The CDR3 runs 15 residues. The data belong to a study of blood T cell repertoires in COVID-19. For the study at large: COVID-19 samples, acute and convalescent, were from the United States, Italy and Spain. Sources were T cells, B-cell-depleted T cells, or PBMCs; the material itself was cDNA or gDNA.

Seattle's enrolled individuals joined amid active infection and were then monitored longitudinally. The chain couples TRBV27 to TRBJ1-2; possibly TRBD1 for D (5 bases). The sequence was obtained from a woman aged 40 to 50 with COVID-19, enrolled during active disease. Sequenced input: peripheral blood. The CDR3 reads CASSLLGPDKNGYTF. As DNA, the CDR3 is TGTGCCAGCAGTTTACTGGGGCCAGATAAGAATGGCTACACCTTC.